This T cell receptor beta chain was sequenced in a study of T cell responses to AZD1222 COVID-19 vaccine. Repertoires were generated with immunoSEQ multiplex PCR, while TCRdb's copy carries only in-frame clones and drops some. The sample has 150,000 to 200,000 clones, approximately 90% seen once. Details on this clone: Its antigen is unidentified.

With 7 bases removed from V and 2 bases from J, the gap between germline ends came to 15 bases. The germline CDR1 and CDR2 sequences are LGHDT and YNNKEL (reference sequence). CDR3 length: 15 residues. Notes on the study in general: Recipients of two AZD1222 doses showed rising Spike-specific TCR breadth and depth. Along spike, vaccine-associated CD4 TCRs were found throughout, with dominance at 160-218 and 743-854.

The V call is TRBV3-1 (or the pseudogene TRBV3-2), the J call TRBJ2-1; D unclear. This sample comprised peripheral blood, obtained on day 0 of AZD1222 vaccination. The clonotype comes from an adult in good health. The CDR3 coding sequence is TGTGCCAGCAATAGGAACTCGGGCCCCTACAATGAGCAGTTCTTC. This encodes CASNRNSGPYNEQFF.